This T cell receptor beta chain is drawn from a study of blood T cell repertoires in COVID-19. Study background: Acute and convalescent COVID-19 samples came from the United States, Italy and Spain.

The CDR3 has 17 residues. CDR1 is SGDLS and CDR2 is YYNGEE in the germline V gene. The junction had 11 bases not matched to a gene; V was cut back by 0 bases and J by 5 bases. How the authors handled the data: Reference gene primer amplification gave nucleated cell count estimates. Only in-frame clones appear in the TCRdb table, and some are missing; sequencing was by immunoSEQ multiplex PCR. V and J calls plus clone size are reproduced from that table; the DNA served to infer D and trimming. The repertoire has 90,000 to 120,000 clones, less than 90% of them found once; the top ten carry roughly 4.6%.

The sequence came from a human donor in a cohort sampled during active COVID-19. This chain links TRBV9 with TRBJ2-1; TRBD2 aligns across 7 bases. Sequenced: peripheral blood. CDR3 nucleotides: TGTGCCAGCAGCGTAGCACCTACTAGCGACCCAAACAATGAGCAGTTCTTC. Protein product: CASSVAPTSDPNNEQFF.